This T cell receptor (beta chain) was recovered during a study of cytomegalovirus exposure and HLA in healthy donors. Overall study findings and caveats: Excluded: some indistinguishable V segments such as TRBV6-2 and TRBV6-3. For most subjects, TCR beta sequences were reported to predict HLA-A and HLA-B alleles with accuracy.

The CDR3 is made up of 17 amino acids. From germline, CDR1 is MDHEN and CDR2 SYDVKM. The trim removed 2 bases at V and 2 bases at J, leaving 8 bases unmatched. PCR involved 60 Vbeta and 13 Jbeta primers. Libraries were prepared by immunoSEQ multiplex PCR; TCRdb keeps only in-frame clonotypes and omits some of them. This sample has around 150,000 clones, with approximately 84% found just once. Remarks on this clone: The antigen remains undetermined.

The TCR comes from a man aged 30 to 39 in good health and CMV-seropositive. Sequenced input: PBMCs. This chain links TRBV28 with TRBJ2-3; TRBD2 matches at 9 bases. The CDR3 DNA is TGTGCCAGCAGTTTACCGATAGCGGGAGAGGTCACAGATACGCAGTATTTT. This sequence encodes CASSLPIAGEVTDTQYF.